Here is one T cell receptor beta chain with its context. Its antigen is as yet unknown. The CDR3 loop spans 15 amino acids. Germline CDR1 is WSHSY and CDR2 is SAAADI. The V gene lost 8 bases and the J gene lost 0 bases, with 17 bases spanning the gap. The entry originates in a study of T cell clones after liver transplantation. Study-wide background: Graft-donor-reactive sequences were compared with third-party-reactive TCRbeta sequences from pre-transplant mixed lymphocyte reactions. Regarding the study as a whole: Compared with third party-reactive sequences, donor-reactive ones declined more, independent of withdrawal success.

Assay used: immunoSEQ multiplex PCR; TCRdb lists only in-frame clones, some missing. The sample has about 15,000 clones, about nine tenths seen once. This TCR came from a human donor who received a liver transplant. The V gene is TRBV10-2, the J gene TRBJ2-7, with D maybe TRBD2 (6 bases). The specimen comprised CD8+ T cells from blood, sampled before liver transplant. Written as DNA, the CDR3 is TGCGCCAGCCCCAGGTTGATCGGGAGCTCCTACGAGCAGTACTTC. Amino acids: CASPRLIGSSYEQYF.